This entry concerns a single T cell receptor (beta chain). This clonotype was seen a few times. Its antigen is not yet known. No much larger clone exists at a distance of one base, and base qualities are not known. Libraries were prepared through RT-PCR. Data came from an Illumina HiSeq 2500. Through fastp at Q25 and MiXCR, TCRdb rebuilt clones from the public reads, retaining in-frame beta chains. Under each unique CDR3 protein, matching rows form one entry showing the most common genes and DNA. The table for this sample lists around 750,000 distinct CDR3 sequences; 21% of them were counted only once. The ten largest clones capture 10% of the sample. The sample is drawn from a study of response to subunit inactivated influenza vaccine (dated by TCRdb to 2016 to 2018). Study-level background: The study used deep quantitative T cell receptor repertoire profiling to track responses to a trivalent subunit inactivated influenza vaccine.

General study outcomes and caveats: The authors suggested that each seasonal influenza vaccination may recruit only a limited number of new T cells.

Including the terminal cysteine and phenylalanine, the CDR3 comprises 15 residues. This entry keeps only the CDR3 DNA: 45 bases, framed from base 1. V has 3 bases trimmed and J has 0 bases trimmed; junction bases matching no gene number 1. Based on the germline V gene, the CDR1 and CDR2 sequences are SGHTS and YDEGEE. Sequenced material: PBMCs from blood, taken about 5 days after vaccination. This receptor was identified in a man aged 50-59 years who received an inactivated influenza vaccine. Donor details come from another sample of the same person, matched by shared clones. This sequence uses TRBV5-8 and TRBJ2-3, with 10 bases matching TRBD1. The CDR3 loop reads CASSWTGGSTDTQYF. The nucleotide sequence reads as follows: TGTGCCAGCAGCTGGACAGGGGGAAGCACAGATACGCAGTATTTT.